This TCR beta chain is drawn from a study of T cells in Graves' hyperthyroidism and ophthalmopathy. Regarding the study as a whole: Most expanded thyroid clonotypes above 0.001 recurred in blood.

This CDR3 comprises 17 residues. Losses at the gene ends were 0 bases for V and 4 bases for J; bases not matched to a gene: 9. Germline assignment: CDR1 SGHRS and CDR2 YFSETQ. What was amplified from RNA transcripts were TCR beta CDR3 regions. The primer set for the first-round RT-PCR of the TCR CDR3 was HTBI. TCRdb reprocessed the multiplex PCR reads via MiXCR and lists one record per CDR3 protein. Here the sample spans roughly 740,000 distinct CDR3 sequences, about a sixth being singletons. For this clonotype: What it recognizes is unknown.

Uncontrolled infections, other autoimmune diseases, pregnancy or lactation led to exclusion of patients. Input material: blood. The receptor's source is a man between 18 and 29 years old with Graves' hyperthyroidism. This chain connects TRBV5-1 to TRBJ2-3; 9 bases fit TRBD2. As DNA, the CDR3 is TGCGCCAGCAGCTTGGGTTCCGGCGGGAGGGGAGCAGATACGCAGTATTTT. It yields the protein CASSLGSGGRGADTQYF.